These T cell receptor beta chains were read from a single sample in a study of cytomegalovirus exposure and HLA in healthy donors. Produced via immunoSEQ multiplex PCR; TCRdb's table is partial and in-frame only. The table has roughly 120,000 clones, more than 60% seen once; the top ten hold roughly 10%. Material for sequencing was PBMCs. Source of these receptors: a man between 35 and 55 years old in good health and CMV-seropositive. Both conserved end residues are part of each CDR3. D genes are given only for firm matches. Only some rows state a clone size, as once, few, many or a class for expanded clones.

cdr3_nt cdr3_aa j_call v_call cdr3_length d_call clone_size
TGTGCCAGCAGTGAAGCGCCGACAGGGGGGGGCTATGGCTACACCTTC CASSEAPTGGGYGYTF TRBJ1-2 TRBV6-1 16 TRBD1 .
TGTGCCAGCAGCCCGACAGGGCTGGGCACTGAAGCTTTCTTT CASSPTGLGTEAFF TRBJ1-1 TRBV28 14 TRBD1 .
TGTGCCAGCAGGACTAACCCGAACACTGAAGCTTTCTTT CASRTNPNTEAFF TRBJ1-1 TRBV14 13 . .
TGTGCCAGCAGCTTGGGCGGACAGGGTAGCTCAGATACGCAGTATTTT CASSLGGQGSSDTQYF TRBJ2-3 TRBV5-4 16 TRBD1 .
TGTGCCAGCAGCGTAGGTGGGCTAGCGGGGCGGGAACCCTACACAGATACGCAGTATTTT CASSVGGLAGREPYTDTQYF TRBJ2-3 TRBV9 20 TRBD2 .
TGTGCCAGCAGTTACTCAGGGAGGGATACGCAGTATTTT CASSYSGRDTQYF TRBJ2-3 TRBV6-5 13 . .
TGTGCCAGTAGTAACGCACAGACAGGGGGGCATTCACCCCTCCACTTT CASSNAQTGGHSPLHF TRBJ1-6 TRBV19 16 TRBD1 .
TGCGCCAGCAGCAAGGGGACAGGGAGTTCTTCCGAGCAGTACTTC CASSKGTGSSSEQYF TRBJ2-7 TRBV5-1 15 TRBD1 .
TGTGCCTGGAGTGCGGGGGGTGAAAAACTGTTTTTT CAWSAGGEKLFF TRBJ1-4 TRBV30 12 . few
TGTGCCAGCAGTTACTGGCGGACTAGTACGGATACGCAGTATTTT CASSYWRTSTDTQYF TRBJ2-3 TRBV6-5 15 TRBD2 few
TGTGCCAGCAGCCAACCGCCAGGGGCACGCGAGCAGTACTTC CASSQPPGAREQYF TRBJ2-7 TRBV7-9 14 . .
TGTGCCAGCAGCCAAGATATTGTTCCTAGCGGGGGGGATTTCACAGATACGCAGTATTTT CASSQDIVPSGGDFTDTQYF TRBJ2-3 TRBV14 20 TRBD2 .
TGTGCCAGCAGCTTAGTTGGAGCCGGCACAGATACGCAGTATTTT CASSLVGAGTDTQYF TRBJ2-3 TRBV7-2 15 . .
TGTGCCTGGAGTGTAGGACTAAGGACTGAAAAACTGTTTTTT CAWSVGLRTEKLFF TRBJ1-4 TRBV30 14 . .
TGTGCCAGCAGTTCGCCGGGACAGGGGTCCCATGGCTACACCTTC CASSSPGQGSHGYTF TRBJ1-2 TRBV28 15 TRBD1 .
TGCAGTGCAGCGGGGTACAATGAGCAGTTCTTC CSAAGYNEQFF TRBJ2-1 TRBV20-1 11 TRBD2 few
TGCAGCGTCGAGGGACTTAGCGGGGGCGACGAGCAGTACTTC CSVEGLSGGDEQYF TRBJ2-7 TRBV29-1 14 TRBD2 .
TGTGCCAGTAGTATACTCGGGGGCTACGAGCAGTACTTC CASSILGGYEQYF TRBJ2-7 TRBV19 13 . .